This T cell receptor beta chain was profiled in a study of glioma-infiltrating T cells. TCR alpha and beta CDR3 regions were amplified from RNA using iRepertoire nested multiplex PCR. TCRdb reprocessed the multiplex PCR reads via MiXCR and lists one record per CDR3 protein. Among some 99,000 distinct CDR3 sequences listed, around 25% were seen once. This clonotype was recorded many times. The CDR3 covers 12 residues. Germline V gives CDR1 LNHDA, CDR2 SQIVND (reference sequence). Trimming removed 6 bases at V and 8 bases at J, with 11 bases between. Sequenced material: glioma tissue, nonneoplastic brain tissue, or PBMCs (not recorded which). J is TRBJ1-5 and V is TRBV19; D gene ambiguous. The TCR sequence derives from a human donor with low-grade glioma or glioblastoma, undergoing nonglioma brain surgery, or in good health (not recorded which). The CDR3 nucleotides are TGTGCCAGTAGGAAGACTAGAGAGCCCCAGCATTTT. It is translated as CASRKTREPQHF.